The 27 T cell receptor beta chains reported below all come from one sample, sequenced in a study of identical twins. TCRdb analysed the 5' RACE reads with MiXCR anew, one entry per CDR3 protein. The data show fewer than 550,000 distinct CDR3 sequences, with about 15% seen just once and around 0.48% held by the top ten. Another study also made use of these data, one on yellow fever vaccine responses in identical twins.

What was sequenced was CD4+ T cells sorted from blood. The source is a woman aged 18-30 years in good health.

In this sample, this clonotype turned up a few times. The chain couples TRBV2 to TRBJ2-2, with TRBD1 matching over 8 bases. Per germline, CDR1 SNHLY and CDR2 FYNNEI. This CDR3 spans 15 amino acids. The V gene end was trimmed by 4 bases and the J gene end by 5 bases; junction bases not matched to a gene: 6. The CDR3 region has the DNA TGTGCCAGCAGTGCCCAGGGGGCGGGGACCGGGGAGCTGTTTTTT. This sequence encodes CASSAQGAGTGELFF. Combining the CDR3 with reference TRBV2 and TRBJ2-2 gives the whole variable domain EPEVTQTPSHQVTQMGQEVILRCVPISNHLYFYWYRQILGQKVEFLVSFYNNEISEKSEIFDDQFSVERPDGSNFTLKIRSTKLEDSAMYFCASSAQGAGTGELFFGEGSRLTVL.

The V gene is TRBV24-1, the J gene TRBJ2-1, with D perhaps TRBD2 (6 bases). V was clipped by 3 bases and J by 5 bases, with 16 bases between them. Germline assignment: CDR1 KGHDR and CDR2 SFDVKD. This CDR3 spans 16 amino acids. CDR3 sequence (DNA): TGTGCCACCAGTGATCCGCCTAGCGTCGGCCACAATGAGCAGTTCTTC. Residues: CATSDPPSVGHNEQFF.

The rearrangement joins TRBV20-1 to TRBJ2-3; the D call may be TRBD1 or TRBD2 (6 bases each). Germline V gene data show CDR1 as DFQATT and CDR2 as SNEGSKA (reference sequence). V lost 3 bases, J lost 4 bases, and 11 bases lay in between. The CDR3 length is 13 residues. CDR3 protein: CSARGGVADTQYF. CDR3 sequence (DNA): TGCAGTGCTAGGGGGGGCGTGGCAGATACGCAGTATTTT.

This clonotype was counted ten times or more. The genes are TRBV25-1 and TRBJ2-5; the D gene could be TRBD1 or TRBD2 (5 bases each). The CDR3 is 16 residues long. CDR1 is MGHDK, CDR2 SYGVNS, per germline. The V and J ends lost 3 bases and 2 bases respectively, with 16 bases between them. The DNA of the CDR3 is TGTGCCAGCAGTGATTTCAGCCCAGGGACGCAAGAGACCCAGTACTTC. The encoded protein is CASSDFSPGTQETQYF. Using reference TRBV25-1 and TRBJ2-5 for the parts outside the CDR3, the full variable domain is EADIYQTPRYLVIGTGKKITLECSQTMGHDKMYWYQQDPGMELHLIHYSYGVNSTEKGDLSSESTVSRIRTEHFPLTLESARPSHTSQYLCASSDFSPGTQETQYFGPGTRLLVL.

This clonotype was seen a few times. The rearrangement links TRBV15 to TRBJ2-7; 7 bases line up with TRBD1. Germline loops: CDR1 LNHNV, CDR2 YYDKDF (reference sequence). V gave up 0 bases and J gave up 0 bases; unmatched junction bases: 5. CDR3 length equals 16 residues. CDR3 residues: CATSRDWTGTSYEQYF. The DNA of the CDR3 is TGTGCCACCAGCAGAGATTGGACAGGAACCTCCTACGAGCAGTACTTC. Full variable domain (outside the CDR3, taken from reference TRBV15 and TRBJ2-7): DAMVIQNPRYQVTQFGKPVTLSCSQTLNHNVMYWYQQKSSQAPKLLFHYYDKDFNNEADTPDNFQSRRPNTSFCFLDIRSPGLGDTAMYLCATSRDWTGTSYEQYFGPGTRLTVT.

J is TRBJ2-3 and V is TRBV7-2; 9 bases agree with TRBD2. The CDR3 contains 17 residues. Per germline, CDR1 SGHTA and CDR2 FQGNSA. Trimming at V came to 8 bases and at J to 1 base, leaving 13 bases not matched to a gene. The CDR3 nucleotides are TGTGCCAGCGGCACGACCCACCGACTAGCGGGCACAGATACGCAGTATTTT. Protein: CASGTTHRLAGTDTQYF.

The chain combines TRBV5-8 with TRBJ2-7; 7 bases are shared with TRBD1. The CDR3 consists of 15 residues. Germline V gives CDR1 SGHTS, CDR2 YDEGEE. V lost 4 bases to trimming and J lost 0 bases; unmatched junction nucleotides: 7. The CDR3 DNA follows: TGTGCCAGCAGCCAAAGACAGGGTACCTCCTACGAGCAGTACTTC. Translated, it gives CASSQRQGTSYEQYF.

CDR3 loop: CASSLTDGRQEKLFF. CDR3 in DNA: TGCGCCAGCAGCTTGACCGATGGCCGTCAGGAAAAACTGTTTTTT. This chain connects TRBV5-1 to TRBJ1-4; no firm D call. Germline CDR1 reads SGHRS; CDR2 reads YFSETQ. V was cut by 1 base and J by 8 bases, with 15 bases left in between. CDR3 length equals 15 residues.

This sequence joins TRBV11-3 and TRBJ2-1; D could derive from TRBD1 or TRBD2 (7 bases each). V lost 1 base and J 5 bases, leaving 12 bases between the germline ends. CDR1 and CDR2 (germline): SGHNT, YENEEA. This CDR3 region has 15 residues. CDR3 protein: CASSLGAGGDNEQFF. The CDR3 DNA is TGTGCCAGCAGCTTAGGGGCAGGGGGGGACAATGAGCAGTTCTTC.

This clonotype was detected only a few times. The genes are TRBV12-3 or TRBV12-4 and TRBJ2-2; TRBD2 matches 13 bases. The CDR3 totals 18 residues. With 5 bases clipped from V and 3 bases from J, the junction kept 9 bases outside the gene matches. DNA for the CDR3: TGTGCCAGCAGTGTACACCCCGGGACTAGCGGGGACACCGGGGAGCTGTTTTTT. Its translation: CASSVHPGTSGDTGELFF.

This clonotype was counted many times. The chain employs TRBV14 and TRBJ1-1, with a tentative D call TRBD1 (6 bases). The CDR3 extends over 13 amino acids. Germline CDR1 reads SGHDN; CDR2 reads FVKESK. V gave up 6 bases and J gave up 3 bases, with 11 bases separating them. CDR3 residues: CASRTQGDTEAFF. In DNA, the CDR3 is TGTGCCAGCAGAACACAGGGTGACACTGAAGCTTTCTTT.

This clonotype has more than one count but fewer than ten. The chain employs TRBV20-1 and TRBJ2-1; D unresolved. Per the germline V gene, CDR1 is DFQATT and CDR2 is SNEGSKA (reference sequence). The CDR3 runs to 11 residues. Trimming cost V 1 base and J 5 bases, with 3 bases left between them. In DNA, the CDR3 is TGCAGTGCTAGAGTGAACAATGAGCAGTTCTTC. It translates to CSARVNNEQFF.

This chain connects TRBV6-1 to TRBJ2-4, with 10 bases that match TRBD1. J gave up 8 bases and V 4 bases, and 5 bases lay outside the gene matches. CDR1 MNHNS and CDR2 SASEGT come from the germline V gene. CDR3 length: 14 residues. In DNA form, the CDR3 reads TGTGCCAGCAGTGCCGGACAGGGGGGGGACATTCAGTACTTC. Its translation: CASSAGQGGDIQYF.

This clonotype was counted ten times or more. The V call is TRBV5-1, the J call TRBJ2-7; 12 bases are shared with TRBD2. This CDR3 region has 15 residues. Germline V gene sequence: CDR1 SGHRS, CDR2 YFSETQ. V was clipped by 3 bases and J by 2 bases; unmatched bases: 3. CDR3 DNA sequence: TGCGCCAGCAGCTCACGGACTAGCGGGACCTACGAGCAGTACTTC. Amino acids: CASSSRTSGTYEQYF.

V usage is TRBV7-2 and J usage is TRBJ2-7; no clear D gene. The length of the CDR3 is 14 residues. Germline lookup yields CDR1 SGHTA and CDR2 FQGNSA. Trimming removed 0 bases from V and 2 bases from J, with 8 bases in between. The CDR3 DNA follows: TGTGCCAGCAGCTTAGCGGTTGGTGCCTACGAGCAGTACTTC. It encodes CASSLAVGAYEQYF.

This rearrangement joins TRBV29-1 to TRBJ2-3; 10 bases line up with TRBD2. The CDR3 has 14 amino acids. Trimming at V came to 5 bases and at J to 1 base, leaving 3 bases not matched to a gene. Germline lookup yields CDR1 SQVTM and CDR2 ANQGSEA. CDR3 protein: CSVKGLAGTDTQYF. For the CDR3, the DNA is TGCAGCGTTAAAGGACTAGCGGGCACAGATACGCAGTATTTT.

The chain combines TRBV5-1 with TRBJ2-6, with TRBD1 matching over 7 bases. The CDR3 spans 17 residues. V gave up 2 bases and J gave up 2 bases; unmatched junction bases: 7. Germline V lookup: CDR1 SGHRS, CDR2 YFSETQ. The DNA for the CDR3 is TGCGCCAGCAGCTTAAACGGACAGGATGCTGGGGCCAACGTCCTGACTTTC. Protein: CASSLNGQDAGANVLTF. The full variable domain, its missing parts supplied by reference TRBV5-1 and TRBJ2-6, is KAGVTQTPRYLIKTRGQQVTLSCSPISGHRSVSWYQQTPGQGLQFLFEYFSETQRNKGNFPGRFSGRQFSNSRSEMNVSTLELGDSALYLCASSLNGQDAGANVLTFGAGSRLTVL.

Only a few counts were recorded for this clonotype. This chain joins TRBV20-1 and TRBJ2-1; TRBD2 matches 10 bases. The V gene end was trimmed by 3 bases and the J gene end by 8 bases; junction bases not matched to a gene: 16. Germline CDR1 and CDR2: DFQATT and SNEGSKA (reference sequence). The CDR3 sequence is 17 residues long. This CDR3 is CSASTVSGGFIADEQFF. In DNA, the CDR3 is TGCAGTGCTAGTACAGTTAGCGGGGGGTTCATTGCGGATGAGCAGTTCTTC.

The chain combines TRBV20-1 with TRBJ2-3, with D perhaps matching TRBD2 (5 bases). The CDR3 covers 16 residues. V lost 6 bases and J 1 base, leaving 20 bases between the germline ends. Germline values: CDR1 DFQATT, CDR2 SNEGSKA (reference sequence). CDR3: CSAYGIPLAGTDTQYF. The CDR3 coding sequence is TGCAGTGCGTACGGGATCCCGTTAGCTGGCACAGATACGCAGTATTTT.

The gene calls are TRBV10-3 and TRBJ1-1; D gene ambiguous. The V end was cut by 4 bases, the J end by 4 bases, with 13 bases between. Germline V lookup: CDR1 ENHRY, CDR2 SYGVKD. This CDR3 region has 14 residues. CDR3 residues: CAISAARSGTEAFF. CDR3 DNA sequence: TGTGCCATCAGTGCCGCCCGGTCGGGCACTGAAGCTTTCTTT.

This clonotype has more than one count but fewer than ten. This chain connects TRBV12-3 or TRBV12-4 to TRBJ2-5; tentatively, D is TRBD1 (5 bases). CDR3 length: 13 amino acids. The V end lost 6 bases, the J end lost 1 base, and 9 bases lay between the germline ends. This CDR3 reads CASSRTPQETQYF. CDR3 in DNA: TGTGCCAGCAGCCGGACACCCCAAGAGACCCAGTACTTC.

This clonotype has just a few counts. The V and J genes are TRBV5-1 and TRBJ2-1, with 9 bases aligning to TRBD2. The germline V gene has CDR1 SGHRS and CDR2 YFSETQ. The J segment lost 7 bases and the V segment lost 7 bases, leaving 6 bases of the junction unmatched. The CDR3 covers 13 residues. The CDR3 nucleotides are TGCGCCAGCTCCAGGCGGGAGGGAAATGAGCAGTTCTTC. The encoded protein is CASSRREGNEQFF.

The chain carries TRBV3-1 and TRBJ2-3; D is unclear. The germline V gene has CDR1 LGHDT and CDR2 YNNKEL (reference sequence). The CDR3 spans 16 residues. The V end was cut by 3 bases, the J end by 3 bases, with 16 bases between. CDR3 nucleotide sequence: TGTGCCAGCAGCCAGCGAACTACCTGGAATACAGATACGCAGTATTTT. Translating gives CASSQRTTWNTDTQYF.

This sequence joins TRBV7-9 and TRBJ2-5; 13 nucleotides match TRBD2. Germline V gene data show CDR1 as SEHNR and CDR2 as FQNEAQ (reference sequence). The CDR3 runs to 16 residues. Trimming removed 3 bases from V and 5 bases from J; junction bases left unmatched: 6. The CDR3 DNA follows: TGTGCCAGCAGCTTCACTAGCGGGAGGGCCCAGGAGACCCAGTACTTC. Its protein is CASSFTSGRAQETQYF.

The chain links TRBV18 to TRBJ2-2, with 8 nucleotides matching TRBD2. CDR1 is KGHSH and CDR2 is LQKENI in the germline V gene. The J segment lost 3 bases and the V segment lost 2 bases, leaving 14 bases of the junction unmatched. CDR3 length: 19 amino acids. In DNA form, the CDR3 reads TGTGCCAGCTCACCAGAGCGGAAACTAGCGGATGGGGACACCGGGGAGCTGTTTTTT. It specifies CASSPERKLADGDTGELFF.

The V call is TRBV2, the J call TRBJ2-4, with D uncertain. Per the germline V gene, CDR1 is SNHLY and CDR2 is FYNNEI. The V and J ends lost 3 bases and 0 bases respectively, with 12 bases between them. CDR3 size: 16 residues. The DNA for the CDR3 is TGTGCCAGCAGTGATCCAAAGTTTATAGCCAAAAACATTCAGTACTTC. Its protein is CASSDPKFIAKNIQYF.

V gene TRBV2 combines with J gene TRBJ2-2, with TRBD2 as a possible D gene (7 bases). This CDR3 comprises 16 residues. With 6 bases removed from V and 0 bases from J, the gap between germline ends came to 14 bases. Looked up from germline, CDR1 is SNHLY and CDR2 is FYNNEI. CDR3 amino acids: CASRMSGGANTGELFF. The CDR3 DNA reads TGTGCCAGCAGAATGTCGGGGGGCGCGAACACCGGGGAGCTGTTTTTT.